Each of the 6 T cell receptor beta chains below was sequenced from the same sample in a study of blood T cell repertoires in COVID-19. Profiling relied on immunoSEQ multiplex PCR, and the TCRdb table lists in-frame clones only, not all of them. The repertoire holds fewer than 300,000 clones, with roughly 80% as singletons. Sequenced sample: PBMCs or T cells enriched from blood (not recorded which). These receptors were taken from a man aged 35 to 55 who had been exposed to COVID-19.

This chain links TRBV6-5 with TRBJ1-5, with 10 bases aligning to TRBD1. The trim removed 6 bases at V and 9 bases at J, leaving 11 bases unmatched. Per germline, CDR1 MNHEY and CDR2 SVGAGI. CDR3 length: 15 amino acids. The CDR3 here is CASRPGTGEFSPQHF. CDR3 sequence (DNA): TGTGCCAGCAGACCCGGGACAGGGGAGTTTTCGCCCCAGCATTTT.

Comment on this clone: The same CDR3 also results from other DNA sequences found in this sample. This chain uses TRBV7-3 with TRBJ2-5, with TRBD2 matching over 9 bases. J was trimmed by 2 bases and V by 4 bases; bases with no gene match: 8. Germline V gene sequence: CDR1 SGHTA, CDR2 FQGTGA. The CDR3 totals 16 residues. The CDR3 sequence is CASSSGRGGPQETQYF. The DNA for the CDR3 is TGTGCCAGCAGCTCCGGGCGGGGGGGCCCGCAAGAGACCCAGTACTTC.

J is TRBJ2-1 and V is TRBV7-3; 9 bases agree with TRBD1. The V gene's germline CDR1 is SGHTA and CDR2 FQGTGA. V gave up 6 bases and J gave up 8 bases; unmatched junction bases: 11. The CDR3 has 15 residues. CDR3 protein: CASSDRGASTDEQFF. As DNA, the CDR3 is TGTGCCAGCAGTGACAGGGGGGCCAGTACGGATGAGCAGTTCTTC.

The chain employs TRBV6-1 and TRBJ2-1; perhaps TRBD1 as D (5 bases). This CDR3 is built from 11 residues. The germline V gene has CDR1 MNHNS and CDR2 SASEGT. V lost 3 bases to trimming and J lost 8 bases, with 5 bases between them. CDR3 residues: CASSEGHEQFF. As DNA, the CDR3 is TGTGCCAGCAGTGAGGGGCATGAGCAGTTCTTC.

The chain recombines TRBV19 with TRBJ1-1; weak D call: TRBD1 (5 bases). Looked up from germline, CDR1 is LNHDA and CDR2 is SQIVND (reference sequence). The CDR3 has 13 amino acids. V shed 7 bases and J shed 11 bases, with 20 bases lying between them. This CDR3 reads CASTETVRAGAFF. As DNA, the CDR3 is TGTGCCAGTACCGAGACAGTTCGGGCTGGTGCTTTCTTT.

V is TRBV11-3 and J is TRBJ2-7, with TRBD2 identical over 7 bases. CDR3 length equals 15 residues. With 5 bases clipped from V and 4 bases from J, the junction kept 11 bases outside the gene matches. Germline CDR1 and CDR2: SGHNT and YENEEA. The DNA of the CDR3 is TGTGCCAGCAGCCTAAGCGGGAACCCTCGGTACGAGCAGTACTTC. Its translation: CASSLSGNPRYEQYF.